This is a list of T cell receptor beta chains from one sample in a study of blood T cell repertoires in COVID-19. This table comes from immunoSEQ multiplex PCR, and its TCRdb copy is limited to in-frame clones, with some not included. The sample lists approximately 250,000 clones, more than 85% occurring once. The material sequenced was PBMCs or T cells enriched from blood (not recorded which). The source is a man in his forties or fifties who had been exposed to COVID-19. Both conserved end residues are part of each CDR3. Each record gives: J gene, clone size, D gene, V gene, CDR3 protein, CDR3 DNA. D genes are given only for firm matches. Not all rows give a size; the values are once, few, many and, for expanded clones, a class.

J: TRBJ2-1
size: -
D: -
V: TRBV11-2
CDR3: CASSLELSSYNEQFF
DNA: TGTGCCAGCAGCTTAGAACTGAGCTCCTACAATGAGCAGTTCTTC

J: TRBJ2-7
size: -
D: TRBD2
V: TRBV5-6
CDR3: CASSYGLAGASVGEQYF
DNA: TGTGCCAGCAGCTACGGACTAGCGGGTGCCTCAGTTGGGGAGCAGTACTTC

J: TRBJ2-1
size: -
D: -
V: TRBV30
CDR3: CAWSKLVYEQFF
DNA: TGTGCCTGGTCTAAACTAGTCTATGAGCAGTTCTTC

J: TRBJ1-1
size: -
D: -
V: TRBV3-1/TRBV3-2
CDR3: CASSQATGYTEAFF
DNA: TGTGCCAGCAGCCAAGCTACAGGCTACACTGAAGCTTTCTTT

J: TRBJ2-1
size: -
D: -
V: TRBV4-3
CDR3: CASSQVLLAVYNEQFF
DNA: TGCGCCAGCAGCCAAGTTTTATTAGCGGTTTACAATGAGCAGTTCTTC

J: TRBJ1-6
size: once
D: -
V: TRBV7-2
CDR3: CASSLWSVSSYNSPLHF
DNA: TGTGCCAGCAGCTTATGGAGCGTGAGCTCCTATAATTCACCCCTCCACTTT

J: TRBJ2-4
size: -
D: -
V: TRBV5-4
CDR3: CASSEGYIQYF
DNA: TGTGCCAGCTCGGAGGGCTACATTCAGTACTTC

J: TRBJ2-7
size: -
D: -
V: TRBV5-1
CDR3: CASSLGGGTLYEQYF
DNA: TGCGCCAGCAGCTTGGGTGGCGGCACGCTATACGAGCAGTACTTC

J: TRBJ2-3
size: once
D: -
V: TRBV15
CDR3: CATSRDHHSGGRNTQYF
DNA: TGTGCCACCAGCAGAGATCATCATAGCGGAGGGAGGAATACGCAGTATTTT

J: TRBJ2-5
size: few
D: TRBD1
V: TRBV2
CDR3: CASRRTGGAETQYF
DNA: TGTGCCAGCAGACGGACAGGGGGGGCAGAGACCCAGTACTTC

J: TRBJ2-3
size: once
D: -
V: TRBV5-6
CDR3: CASSLSGGTDTQYF
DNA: TGTGCCAGCAGCTTGTCGGGTGGCACAGATACGCAGTATTTT

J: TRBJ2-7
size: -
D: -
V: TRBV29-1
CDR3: CSAGTLYEQYF
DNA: TGCAGCGCTGGGACTCTCTACGAGCAGTACTTC

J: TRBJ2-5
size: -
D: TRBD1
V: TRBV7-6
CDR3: CASSSTGGYETQYF
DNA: TGTGCCAGCAGCTCGACAGGGGGCTACGAGACCCAGTACTTC

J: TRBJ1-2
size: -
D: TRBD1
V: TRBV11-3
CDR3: CASSPGTGPNYGYTF
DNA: TGTGCCAGCAGCCCCGGGACAGGGCCCAACTATGGCTACACCTTC

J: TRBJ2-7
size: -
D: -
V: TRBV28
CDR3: CASSFISGDEQYF
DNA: TGTGCCAGCAGTTTCATCTCGGGAGACGAGCAGTACTTC

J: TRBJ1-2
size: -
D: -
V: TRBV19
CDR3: CASSIVADVNYGYTF
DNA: TGTGCCAGTAGTATAGTAGCAGACGTAAACTATGGCTACACCTTC

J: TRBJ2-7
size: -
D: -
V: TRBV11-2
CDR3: CASSPVYVFDEQYF
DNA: TGTGCCAGCAGCCCGGTATATGTGTTCGACGAGCAGTACTTC

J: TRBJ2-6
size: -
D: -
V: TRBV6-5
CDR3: CASSYYRGSGANVLTF
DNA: TGTGCCAGCAGTTACTATAGAGGGTCTGGGGCCAACGTCCTGACTTTC

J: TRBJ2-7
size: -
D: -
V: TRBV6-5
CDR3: CASGRGGLGEQYF
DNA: TGTGCCAGCGGTCGAGGGGGATTGGGCGAGCAGTACTTC

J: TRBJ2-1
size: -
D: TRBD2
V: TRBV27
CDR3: CASHGTSGLQFF
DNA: TGTGCCAGCCATGGGACTAGCGGACTTCAGTTCTTC

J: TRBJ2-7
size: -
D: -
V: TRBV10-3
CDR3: CAISEGETYEQYF
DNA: TGTGCCATCAGTGAAGGAGAGACCTACGAGCAGTACTTC

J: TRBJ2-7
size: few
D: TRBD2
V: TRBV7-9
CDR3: CASSLSAGEAYEQYF
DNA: TGTGCCAGCAGCTTATCAGCGGGAGAAGCCTACGAGCAGTACTTC

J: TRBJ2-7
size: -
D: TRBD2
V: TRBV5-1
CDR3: CASSRTSGSHNYEQYF
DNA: TGCGCCAGCAGCAGGACTAGCGGGAGCCACAACTACGAGCAGTACTTC

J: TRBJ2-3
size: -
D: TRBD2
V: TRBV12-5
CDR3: CASGLELAGRTDTQYF
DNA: TGTGCTAGTGGTTTGGAACTAGCGGGGCGCACAGATACGCAGTATTTT

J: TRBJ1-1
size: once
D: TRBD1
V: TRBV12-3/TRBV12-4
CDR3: CASSPQGSEAFF
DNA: TGTGCCAGCAGCCCACAGGGGAGTGAAGCTTTCTTT

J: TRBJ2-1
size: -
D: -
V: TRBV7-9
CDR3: CASSLKRGLGIGEQFF
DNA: TGTGCCAGCAGCTTAAAACGCGGGTTAGGGATCGGTGAGCAGTTCTTC

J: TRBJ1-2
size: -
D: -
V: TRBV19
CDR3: CASSSGARGSGYTF
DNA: TGTGCCAGTAGTTCAGGGGCTCGGGGAAGTGGCTACACCTTC

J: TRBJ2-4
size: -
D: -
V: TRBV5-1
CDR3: CASSPVGTQNIQYF
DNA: TGCGCCAGCAGCCCGGTCGGGACTCAAAACATTCAGTACTTC

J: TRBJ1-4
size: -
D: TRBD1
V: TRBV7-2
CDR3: CASSSKGQGYEKLFF
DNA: TGTGCCAGCAGCAGTAAAGGACAGGGGTATGAAAAACTGTTTTTT

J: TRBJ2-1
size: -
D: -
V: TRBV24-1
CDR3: CATSEPRPQGSYNEQFF
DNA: TGTGCCACCAGTGAGCCGAGGCCACAGGGCTCCTACAATGAGCAGTTCTTC

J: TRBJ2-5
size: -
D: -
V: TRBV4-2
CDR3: CASSQVEEVRETQYF
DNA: TGTGCCAGCAGCCAAGTAGAGGAAGTTCGGGAGACCCAGTACTTC

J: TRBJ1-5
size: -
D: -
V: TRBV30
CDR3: CAWSKGQGGSDQPQHF
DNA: TGTGCCTGGAGTAAGGGCCAAGGGGGTTCGGATCAGCCCCAGCATTTT

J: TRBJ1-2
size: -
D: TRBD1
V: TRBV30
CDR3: CAWDAISDRVKGGYTF
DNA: TGTGCCTGGGATGCAATATCGGACAGGGTGAAGGGTGGCTACACCTTC

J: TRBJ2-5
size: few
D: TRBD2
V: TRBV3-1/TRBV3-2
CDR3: CASSQKLTSGIVGQETQYF
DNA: TGTGCCAGCAGCCAAAAACTGACTAGCGGGATTGTGGGGCAAGAGACCCAGTACTTC

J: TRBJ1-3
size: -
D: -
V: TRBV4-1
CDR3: CASSQDRGSSGNTIYF
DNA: TGCGCCAGCAGCCAAGATAGGGGTTCCTCTGGAAACACCATATATTTT

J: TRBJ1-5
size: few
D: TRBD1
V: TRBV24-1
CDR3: CATSFHLGQGNQPQHF
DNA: TGTGCCACCAGTTTTCATCTCGGACAGGGCAATCAGCCCCAGCATTTT

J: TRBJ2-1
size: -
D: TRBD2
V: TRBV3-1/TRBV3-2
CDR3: CASSPFTSATQAGNEQFF
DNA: TGTGCCAGCAGCCCATTCACTAGCGCGACGCAGGCCGGGAATGAGCAGTTCTTC

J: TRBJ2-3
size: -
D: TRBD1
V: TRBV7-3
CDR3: CASSTGGGTDTQYF
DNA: TGTGCCAGCAGCACAGGGGGCGGCACAGATACGCAGTATTTT

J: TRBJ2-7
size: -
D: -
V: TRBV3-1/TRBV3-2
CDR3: CASSQDGPVSEQYF
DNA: TGTGCCAGCAGCCAAGACGGTCCCGTCTCCGAGCAGTACTTC

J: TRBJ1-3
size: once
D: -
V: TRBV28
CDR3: CASRAGPGNTIYF
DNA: TGTGCCAGCAGAGCAGGGCCTGGAAACACCATATATTTT

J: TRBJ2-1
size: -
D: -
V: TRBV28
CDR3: CASSRRQEQFF
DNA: TGTGCCAGCAGTCGCCGTCAGGAACAGTTCTTC

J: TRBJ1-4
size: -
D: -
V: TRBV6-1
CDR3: CASSELGQPRLFF
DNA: TGTGCCAGCAGTGAACTTGGGCAGCCGCGACTGTTTTTT

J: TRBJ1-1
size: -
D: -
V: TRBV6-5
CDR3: CASSYIGGGNTEAFF
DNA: TGTGCCAGCAGTTACATCGGCGGAGGAAACACTGAAGCTTTCTTT

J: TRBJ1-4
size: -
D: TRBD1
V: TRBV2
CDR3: CASSLRQGTNEKLFF
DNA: TGTGCCAGCAGTTTAAGACAGGGGACTAATGAAAAACTGTTTTTT

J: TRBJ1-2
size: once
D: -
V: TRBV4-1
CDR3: CASSQESLGGFRGYTF
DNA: TGCGCCAGCAGCCAAGAAAGTCTCGGGGGGTTCAGGGGCTACACCTTC

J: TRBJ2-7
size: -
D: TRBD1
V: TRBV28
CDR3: CASSLVGGTGDEQYF
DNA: TGTGCCAGCAGTTTAGTAGGGGGGACAGGGGACGAGCAGTACTTC

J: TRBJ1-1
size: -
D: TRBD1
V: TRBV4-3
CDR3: CASSQEATGVREAFF
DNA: TGCGCCAGCAGCCAAGAAGCAACAGGGGTAAGGGAAGCTTTCTTT

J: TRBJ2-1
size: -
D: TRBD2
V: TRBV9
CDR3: CASSVGTSENYNEQFF
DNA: TGTGCCAGCAGCGTAGGGACTAGCGAAAATTACAATGAGCAGTTCTTC

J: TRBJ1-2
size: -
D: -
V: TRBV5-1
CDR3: CASSLEGATDYGYTF
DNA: TGCGCCAGCAGCTTGGAGGGAGCAACTGACTATGGCTACACCTTC

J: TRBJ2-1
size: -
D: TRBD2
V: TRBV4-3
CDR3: CASSKGLAGALREEQFF
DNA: TGCGCCAGCAGCAAGGGACTAGCGGGAGCCCTACGGGAGGAGCAGTTCTTC

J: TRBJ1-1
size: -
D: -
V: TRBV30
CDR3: CAYGIGGGSEAFF
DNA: TGTGCCTATGGAATCGGTGGGGGCAGTGAAGCTTTCTTT

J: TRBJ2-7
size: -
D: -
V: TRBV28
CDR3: CASGQIKPYEQYF
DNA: TGTGCCAGCGGCCAGATAAAACCCTACGAGCAGTACTTC

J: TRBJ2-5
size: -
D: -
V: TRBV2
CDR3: CASSGRGWETQYF
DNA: TGTGCCAGCAGTGGTCGGGGTTGGGAGACCCAGTACTTC